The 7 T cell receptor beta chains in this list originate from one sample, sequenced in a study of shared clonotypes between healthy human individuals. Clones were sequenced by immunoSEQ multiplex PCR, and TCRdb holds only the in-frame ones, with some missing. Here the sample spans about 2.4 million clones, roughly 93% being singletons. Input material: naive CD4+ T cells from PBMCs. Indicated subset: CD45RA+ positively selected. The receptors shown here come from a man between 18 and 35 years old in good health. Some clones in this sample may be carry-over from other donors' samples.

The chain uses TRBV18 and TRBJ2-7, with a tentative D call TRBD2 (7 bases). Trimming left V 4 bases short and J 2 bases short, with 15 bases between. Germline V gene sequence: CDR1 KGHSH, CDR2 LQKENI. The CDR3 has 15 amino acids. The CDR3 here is CASSRLGGGAYEQYF. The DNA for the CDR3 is TGTGCCAGCTCACGCTTAGGGGGGGGAGCCTACGAGCAGTACTTC.

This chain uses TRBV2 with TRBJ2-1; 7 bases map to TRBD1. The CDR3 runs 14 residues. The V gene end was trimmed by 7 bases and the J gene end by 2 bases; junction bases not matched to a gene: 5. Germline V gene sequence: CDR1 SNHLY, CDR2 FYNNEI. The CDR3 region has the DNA TGTGCCAGCATAATGGACAGGCCCTACAATGAGCAGTTCTTC. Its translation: CASIMDRPYNEQFF.

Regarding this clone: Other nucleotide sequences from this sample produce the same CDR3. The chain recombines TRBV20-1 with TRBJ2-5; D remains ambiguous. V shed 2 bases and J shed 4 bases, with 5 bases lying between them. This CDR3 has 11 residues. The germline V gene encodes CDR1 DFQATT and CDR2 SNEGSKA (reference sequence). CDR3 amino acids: CSARRAETQYF. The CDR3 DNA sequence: TGCAGTGCTAGACGAGCAGAGACCCAGTACTTC.

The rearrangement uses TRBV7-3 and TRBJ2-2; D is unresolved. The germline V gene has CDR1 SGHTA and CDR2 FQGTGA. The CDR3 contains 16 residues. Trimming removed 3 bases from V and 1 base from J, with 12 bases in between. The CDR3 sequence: CASSFNPPMNTGELFF. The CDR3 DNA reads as TGTGCCAGCAGCTTTAACCCCCCGATGAACACCGGGGAGCTGTTTTTT.

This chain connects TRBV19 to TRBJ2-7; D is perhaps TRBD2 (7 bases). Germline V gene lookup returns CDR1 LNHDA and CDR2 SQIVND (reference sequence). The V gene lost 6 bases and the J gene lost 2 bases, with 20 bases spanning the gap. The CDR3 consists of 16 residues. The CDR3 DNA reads TGTGCCAGTAGAGGGGACCCGGAAGGGGGGGCCTACGAGCAGTACTTC. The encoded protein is CASRGDPEGGAYEQYF. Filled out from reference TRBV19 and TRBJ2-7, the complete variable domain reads DGGITQSPKYLFRKEGQNVTLSCEQNLNHDAMYWYRQDPGQGLRLIYYSQIVNDFQKGDIAEGYSVSREKKESFPLTVTSAQKNPTAFYLCASRGDPEGGAYEQYFGPGTRLTVT.

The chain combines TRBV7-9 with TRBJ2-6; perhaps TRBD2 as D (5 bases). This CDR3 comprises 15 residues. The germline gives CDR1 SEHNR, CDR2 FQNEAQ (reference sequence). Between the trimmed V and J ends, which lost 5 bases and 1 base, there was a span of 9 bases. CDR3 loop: CASSPEGSGANVLTF. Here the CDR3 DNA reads TGTGCCAGCAGCCCCGAGGGATCTGGGGCCAACGTCCTGACTTTC.

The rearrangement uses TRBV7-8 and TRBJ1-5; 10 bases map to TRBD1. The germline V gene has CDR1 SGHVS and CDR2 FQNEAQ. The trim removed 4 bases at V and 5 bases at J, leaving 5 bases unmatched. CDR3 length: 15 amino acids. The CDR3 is CASSSGTGVDQPQHF. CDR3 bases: TGTGCCAGCAGCTCCGGGACAGGGGTCGATCAGCCCCAGCATTTT.